This record concerns one T cell receptor (beta chain) sequence. The target antigen is unknown. The data belong to a study of T cell responses to AZD1222 COVID-19 vaccine. Notes on the study in general: Repertoires were collected only later (after the peak T cell response had occurred). Most donors were white British, females outnumbered males, and clonal diversity was possibly underestimated. The study found vaccine-associated CD4 TCRs spanning spike, dominant at 160-218 and 743-854.

Using immunoSEQ multiplex PCR, the repertoire was profiled, and TCRdb retains in-frame clones only, with some absent. The sample shows 77,000 or so clones, about 92% of them seen only once. This CDR3 is built from 16 residues. V was trimmed by 7 bases and J by 0 bases, leaving 13 bases between them. Germline V gene data show CDR1 as SNHLY and CDR2 as FYNNEI. V and J are TRBV2 and TRBJ2-6, with D possibly being TRBD1 (7 bases). The sample here was peripheral blood, taken on day 0 of MenACWY control vaccination. This clonotype was sampled from an adult in good health. DNA of the CDR3: TGTGCCAGCAAGACAGGGAGGTTCTCTGGGGCCAACGTCCTGACTTTC. Translation: CASKTGRFSGANVLTF. The whole variable domain, filled in from reference TRBV2 and TRBJ2-6, reads EPEVTQTPSHQVTQMGQEVILRCVPISNHLYFYWYRQILGQKVEFLVSFYNNEISEKSEIFDDQFSVERPDGSNFTLKIRSTKLEDSAMYFCASKTGRFSGANVLTFGAGSRLTVL.